The clone carrying this T cell receptor (beta chain) was recorded at least ten times. TCRdb reprocessed the RT-PCR reads with MiXCR, giving one entry per CDR3 protein. The sample contains about 680,000 distinct CDR3 sequences, 14% of which appear only once. CDR3 size: 16 residues. V lost 1 base to trimming and J lost 5 bases; unmatched junction nucleotides: 4. The germline V gene has CDR1 KGHSH and CDR2 LQKENI. The sequenced sample was memory CD4+ T cells from blood. The chain joins TRBV18 to TRBJ1-6; 8 nucleotides align to TRBD1. The sequence was collected from a female donor in good health, serving as a healthy control. The CDR3 DNA is TGTGCCAGCTCACCACGACAGGGGAATCATAATTCACCCCTCCACTTT. It translates to CASSPRQGNHNSPLHF.